The 18 T cell receptor beta chains given below trace back to one sample, sequenced in a study of blood T cell repertoires in COVID-19. Profiled with immunoSEQ multiplex PCR; TCRdb holds only in-frame clones, not every one. The sample has some 73,000 clones; 65% to 85% are singletons. Sequenced: peripheral blood. Receptor source: a woman aged 60-75 years with acute or convalescent COVID-19.

The rearrangement uses TRBV4-1 and TRBJ1-3, with D tentatively TRBD1 (5 bases). The V end was cut by 3 bases, the J end by 0 bases, with 21 bases between. This CDR3 is built from 19 residues. Germline loops: CDR1 MGHRA, CDR2 YSYEKL. CDR3 sequence reads: CASSHPGWTSLDSGNTIYF. CDR3 sequence (DNA): TGCGCCAGCAGCCACCCAGGGTGGACCTCCTTGGACTCTGGAAACACCATATATTTT.

A remark on this clone: One end of the junction fails to match germline, which may point to a read error. The CDR3 spells CSVEGQGSDYGYTF. In nucleotides, the CDR3 is TGCAGCGTGGAAGGACAGGGGTCCGACTATGGCTACACCTTC. The chain has TRBV29-1 and TRBJ1-2; TRBD1 matches at 9 bases. Germline V gene data show CDR1 as SQVTM and CDR2 as ANQGSEA. CDR3 length: 14 amino acids.

The chain employs TRBV28 and TRBJ2-7; TRBD2 matches 14 bases. After removal of 4 bases from V and 6 bases from J, the junction contained 5 bases not matched to a gene. This CDR3 region has 15 residues. Germline V gene lookup returns CDR1 MDHEN and CDR2 SYDVKM. CDR3 residues: CASSSPTSGGAEQYF. The CDR3 region has the DNA TGTGCCAGCAGTTCCCCGACTAGCGGGGGGGCCGAGCAGTACTTC.

J is TRBJ1-1 and V is TRBV6-5; TRBD1 matches at 8 bases. The V gene end was trimmed by 6 bases and the J gene end by 5 bases; junction bases not matched to a gene: 11. The CDR3 runs 15 residues. Per germline, CDR1 MNHEY and CDR2 SVGAGI. The CDR3 DNA sequence: TGTGCCAGCAGGGCTTTCACAGGGGGGAAGACTGAAGCTTTCTTT. Translating gives CASRAFTGGKTEAFF.

V gene TRBV9 combines with J gene TRBJ1-1, with TRBD1 as a possible D gene (5 bases). V shed 5 bases and J shed 0 bases, with 23 bases lying between them. Germline CDR1 and CDR2: SGDLS and YYNGEE. The CDR3 covers 18 residues. CDR3 DNA sequence: TGTGCCAGCAGGCCTCCGGGACTCCGGGGTCCTATGAACACTGAAGCTTTCTTT. Translation: CASRPPGLRGPMNTEAFF.

The rearrangement joins TRBV6-5 to TRBJ1-2; TRBD1 agrees at 9 bases. CDR3 length: 14 amino acids. Germline V gene lookup returns CDR1 MNHEY and CDR2 SVGAGI. Germline trimming cut 7 bases from V and 4 bases from J; bases unmatched to any gene: 7. CDR3 in DNA: TGTGCCAGCACGCGGCCGGGACAGGGCTATGGCTACACCTTC. Translated: CASTRPGQGYGYTF.

This clone was counted a single time. The chain links TRBV5-8 to TRBJ1-2; D not certain. Germline CDR1 reads SGHTS; CDR2 reads YDEGEE. Trimming took 0 bases from V and 3 from J, leaving 9 bases between them. CDR3 size: 14 residues. CDR3 nucleotides: TGTGCCAGCAGCTTGGTGGGCAGCTACTATGGCTACACCTTC. This encodes CASSLVGSYYGYTF.

V gene TRBV19 combines with J gene TRBJ1-1; possibly TRBD1 for D (5 bases). Germline-derived CDR1 and CDR2 are LNHDA and SQIVND (reference sequence). CDR3 length equals 12 residues. V dropped 3 bases and J dropped 5 bases, with 7 bases sitting between them. Written as DNA, the CDR3 is TGTGCCAGTAGTATCAGGGCGACTGAAGCTTTCTTT. Translated, it gives CASSIRATEAFF. The variable domain in full, with the rest retrieved from reference TRBV19 and TRBJ1-1, is DGGITQSPKYLFRKEGQNVTLSCEQNLNHDAMYWYRQDPGQGLRLIYYSQIVNDFQKGDIAEGYSVSREKKESFPLTVTSAQKNPTAFYLCASSIRATEAFFGQGTRLTVV.

Worth noting for this clone: The identical CDR3 is also encoded by other nucleotide sequences in the sample. In DNA form, the CDR3 reads TGTGCCACCAGCAGAGTAACGGGGGCAACTAATGAAAAACTGTTTTTT. Protein: CATSRVTGATNEKLFF. The chain employs TRBV15 and TRBJ1-4, with D perhaps TRBD1 (5 bases). Germline V lookup: CDR1 LNHNV, CDR2 YYDKDF (reference sequence). V was trimmed by 1 base and J by 0 bases, leaving 9 bases between them. This CDR3 contains 16 residues. Complete variable domain (other parts from reference TRBV15 and TRBJ1-4): DAMVIQNPRYQVTQFGKPVTLSCSQTLNHNVMYWYQQKSSQAPKLLFHYYDKDFNNEADTPDNFQSRRPNTSFCFLDIRSPGLGDTAMYLCATSRVTGATNEKLFFGSGTQLSVL.

The rearrangement uses TRBV5-5 and TRBJ1-1; maybe TRBD1 (6 bases). This CDR3 has 15 amino acids. Germline assignment: CDR1 SGHKS and CDR2 YYEKEE (reference sequence). Trimming removed 3 bases from V and 5 bases from J, with 17 bases in between. The CDR3 is CASSSDRPWGTEAFF. DNA of the CDR3: TGTGCCAGCAGCTCAGACAGGCCCTGGGGGACTGAAGCTTTCTTT.

The J gene is TRBJ1-1, the V gene TRBV9; a possible D gene is TRBD1 (6 bases). This CDR3 comprises 14 residues. V dropped 3 bases and J dropped 0 bases, with 9 bases sitting between them. Germline CDR1 is SGDLS and CDR2 is YYNGEE. The CDR3 loop reads CASSGAGVNTEAFF. The CDR3 DNA reads as TGTGCCAGCAGCGGGGCAGGGGTGAACACTGAAGCTTTCTTT. Together with reference TRBV9 and TRBJ1-1, the CDR3 gives the full variable domain: DSGVTQTPKHLITATGQRVTLRCSPRSGDLSVYWYQQSLDQGLQFLIQYYNGEERAKGNILERFSAQQFPDLHSELNLSSLELGDSALYFCASSGAGVNTEAFFGQGTRLTVV.

The chain uses TRBV30 and TRBJ2-5, with D perhaps TRBD1 (5 bases). V lost 4 bases to trimming and J lost 1 base, with 10 bases between them. The CDR3 covers 13 residues. Germline lookup yields CDR1 GTSNPN and CDR2 SVGIG (reference sequence). CDR3 sequence (DNA): TGTGCCTGGAACACAGGTGGCCAAGAGACCCAGTACTTC. Amino acid sequence: CAWNTGGQETQYF.

This clone has just one count. V gene TRBV10-3 combines with J gene TRBJ1-1; D might be TRBD1 (5 bases). Germline V gene data show CDR1 as ENHRY and CDR2 as SYGVKD. Trimming stripped 6 bases from V and 1 base from J, with 9 bases between. The CDR3 has 13 amino acids. The CDR3 DNA reads TGTGCCATCAGAGAGACAGAGAACACTGAAGCTTTCTTT. Its protein is CAIRETENTEAFF.

The chain is built from TRBV6-2 or TRBV6-3 and TRBJ2-3, with TRBD2 matching over 16 bases. The V and J ends lost 2 bases and 0 bases, in that order; junction bases with no gene match: 8. This CDR3 spans 20 amino acids. The germline gives CDR1 MNHEY, CDR2 SVGEGT. The CDR3 DNA is TGTGCCAGCAGTTACGATGGCGGGACTAGCGGGGGGGTTAGCACAGATACGCAGTATTTT. Translation gives CASSYDGGTSGGVSTDTQYF.

The chain employs TRBV2 and TRBJ1-1; 10 positions match TRBD1. There are 14 residues in the CDR3. The V gene end was trimmed by 6 bases and the J gene end by 5 bases; junction bases not matched to a gene: 6. CDR1 and CDR2 (germline): SNHLY, FYNNEI. This CDR3 reads CASRTGGIGTEAFF. CDR3 coding DNA: TGTGCCAGCAGGACAGGGGGCATAGGTACTGAAGCTTTCTTT.

This clone was seen only once. The V gene is TRBV7-3, the J gene TRBJ2-2; TRBD1 matches 12 bases. Per the germline V gene, CDR1 is SGHTA and CDR2 is FQGTGA. The CDR3 is made up of 16 amino acids. J gave up 10 bases and V 5 bases, and 11 bases lay outside the gene matches. The chain's CDR3 is CASSPMGGQGAVELFF. CDR3 DNA: TGTGCCAGCAGCCCTATGGGGGGACAGGGGGCGGTGGAGCTGTTTTTT.

V and J are TRBV7-2 and TRBJ2-7; D is perhaps TRBD2 (5 bases). CDR1 and CDR2 (germline): SGHTA, FQGNSA. The CDR3 loop spans 13 amino acids. V dropped 2 bases and J dropped 5 bases, with 10 bases sitting between them. The CDR3: CASSLSSVHEQYF. The CDR3 DNA is TGTGCCAGCAGCTTAAGTAGCGTCCACGAGCAGTACTTC.

In its sample, this clone was seen a few times. CDR3 region: CASSPQGRAGELFF. DNA for the CDR3: TGTGCCAGCAGCCCCCAGGGTAGGGCCGGGGAGCTGTTTTTT. This chain links TRBV7-9 with TRBJ2-2; TRBD1 is a possible D gene (5 bases). V shed 5 bases and J shed 6 bases, with 13 bases lying between them. The germline V gene encodes CDR1 SEHNR and CDR2 FQNEAQ (reference sequence). The CDR3 covers 14 residues. The whole variable domain, remainder taken from reference TRBV7-9 and TRBJ2-2, is DTGVSQNPRHKITKRGQNVTFRCDPISEHNRLYWYRQTLGQGPEFLTYFQNEAQLEKSRLLSDRFSAERPKGSFSTLEIQRTEQGDSAMYLCASSPQGRAGELFFGEGSRLTVL.